The sequence of this TCR beta chain was determined in a study of radiotherapy plus CTLA-4 blockade in lung cancer. CTLA-4 blockade using ipilimumab, together with focal radiation, was received by patients with chemo-refractory metastatic non-small-cell lung cancer. The V and J ends lost 0 bases and 5 bases respectively, with 14 bases between them. Germline CDR1 reads LNHNV; CDR2 reads YYDKDF (reference sequence). The length of the CDR3 is 16 residues. Libraries were prepared by immunoSEQ multiplex PCR; TCRdb keeps only in-frame clonotypes and omits some of them. The data contain tens of thousands of clones, 65% to 80% of them singletons.

This chain uses TRBV15 with TRBJ2-4, with no clear D. This receptor was identified in a human donor with non-small cell lung cancer whose response to radiotherapy plus ipilimumab could not be evaluated. Material: peripheral blood, obtained from a patient treated with radiotherapy plus ipilimumab. CDR3 sequence (DNA): TGTGCCACCAGCAGAGATAGGTCGCCCAGCGAAAACATTCAGTACTTC. Translation gives CATSRDRSPSENIQYF.